This TCR beta chain was recovered during a study of shared clonotypes between healthy human individuals. The CDR3 totals 13 residues. Trimming shortened V by 7 bases and J by 3 bases, and 12 bases separated the two germline ends. The germline V gene encodes CDR1 MDHEN and CDR2 SYDVKM. Healthy and HIV-negative, the adult donors had no recent acute infections or vaccinations. Input per replicate PCR of unsorted PBMC was around 0.3 ug DNA, corresponding to 25,000 to 30,000 T cell genomes. Profiled with immunoSEQ multiplex PCR; TCRdb holds only in-frame clones, not every one. The sample contains about 490,000 clones, less than 80% of which appear only once.

Sequenced: PBMCs. The receptor comes from a woman aged 40 to 50 in good health. Some clones in this sample may be carry-over from other donors' samples. The chain joins TRBV28 to TRBJ1-2, with D perhaps matching TRBD1 (6 bases). CDR3 amino acids: CASTLGGHYGYTF. In nucleotides, the CDR3 is TGTGCCAGCACCTTGGGGGGGCACTATGGCTACACCTTC.